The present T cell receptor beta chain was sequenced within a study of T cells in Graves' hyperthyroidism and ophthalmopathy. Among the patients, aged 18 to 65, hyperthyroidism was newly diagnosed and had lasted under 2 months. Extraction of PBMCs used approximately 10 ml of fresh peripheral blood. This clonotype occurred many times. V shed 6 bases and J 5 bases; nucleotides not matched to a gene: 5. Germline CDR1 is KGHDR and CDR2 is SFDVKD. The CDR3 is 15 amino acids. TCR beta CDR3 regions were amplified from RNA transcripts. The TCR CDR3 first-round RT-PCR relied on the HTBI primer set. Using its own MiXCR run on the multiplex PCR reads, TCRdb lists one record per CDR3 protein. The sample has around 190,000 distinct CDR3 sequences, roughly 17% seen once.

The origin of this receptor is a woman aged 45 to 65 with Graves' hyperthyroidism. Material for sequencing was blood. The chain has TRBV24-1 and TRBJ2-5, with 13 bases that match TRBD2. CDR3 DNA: TGTGCCACCAGTAGGACTAGCGGGAGTTTGGAGACCCAGTACTTC. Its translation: CATSRTSGSLETQYF.